These T cell receptor beta chains were read from a single sample in a study of memory CD4+ T cells and cytomegalovirus serostatus. Measured with immunoSEQ multiplex PCR; TCRdb has only the in-frame clones, and not every one. Counted here are 28,000 or so clones, about 75% occurring once; the ten biggest clones make up roughly 0.98%. Sequenced input: memory CD4+ T cells from blood. These receptors all stem from an adult in good health and CMV-seronegative. Both conserved end residues are part of each CDR3. The order of the fields is clone size, J gene, V gene, CDR3 protein. A clone size is listed for some rows: how often the clone was seen (once, few, many), or a class if it is expanded.

- | TRBJ2-7 | TRBV4-2 | CASSQESYYEQYF
- | TRBJ1-2 | TRBV7-9 | CASGSEGYTF
- | TRBJ2-5 | TRBV11-2 | CASTLTGVIRETQYF
- | TRBJ2-6 | TRBV27 | CASSLMGGSVSGANVLTF
- | TRBJ1-5 | TRBV4-2 | CASSLDLSNQPQHF
- | TRBJ2-7 | TRBV28 | CASSLDPSYEQYF
once | TRBJ2-3 | TRBV19 | CASSRGLAATDTQYF
- | TRBJ1-2 | TRBV6-5 | CASTQGPGAGYTF
few | TRBJ2-7 | TRBV11-3 | CYAGKPSYEQYF
once | TRBJ2-5 | TRBV21-1 | CASSNGQRPTQETQYF
- | TRBJ2-5 | TRBV2 | CASSEFVGQETQYF
few | TRBJ1-2 | TRBV27 | CASSPGQGNYGYTF
- | TRBJ2-7 | TRBV18 | CASSLPGQGWEQYF
- | TRBJ1-5 | TRBV7-9 | CASSLQNQPQHF
few | TRBJ2-2 | TRBV19 | CASSKGLAGYTGELFF
- | TRBJ2-3 | TRBV7-2 | CASSLGGVTQYF
- | TRBJ1-3 | TRBV7-2 | CASSSQGGNTIYF
- | TRBJ1-2 | TRBV5-4 | CASSLGTKNYGYTF
once | TRBJ2-2 | TRBV6-1 | CASSVVSTGELFF
few | TRBJ2-7 | TRBV4-2 | CASSPRYSTYEQYF
- | TRBJ2-7 | TRBV5-4 | CASSLQDRVTYEQYF
- | TRBJ2-3 | TRBV7-3 | CASSGVGRGGRTDTQYF
once | TRBJ2-6 | TRBV6-1 | CASSEKGTANPGANVLTF
few | TRBJ2-2 | TRBV19 | CASSGGRGTGELFF
once | TRBJ1-2 | TRBV21-1 | CASTKKGRGLGRGYTF
- | TRBJ1-5 | TRBV7-2 | CASSLLENQPQHF